This T cell receptor (beta chain) was captured in a study of T cells in Graves' hyperthyroidism and ophthalmopathy. Concerning this clonotype: The antigen is unknown. The conserved phenylalanine or tryptophan is not found at the CDR3 terminus, so this likely reflects a read error. The limits of the CDR3 on the DNA are not certain, so only TCRdb's listed CDR3 is given.

Regions amplified from RNA transcripts were the TCR beta CDR3 regions. HTBI primers were employed in a first-round RT-PCR of the TCR CDR3. TCRdb recomputed calls from the multiplex PCR reads with MiXCR, one row per CDR3 protein. The sample yields some 800,000 distinct CDR3 sequences, about 38% seen once. Overall study results and limits: Ophthalmopathy was told apart from stable hyperthyroidism by a 13 V-J model.

Looked up from germline, CDR1 is SQVTM and CDR2 is ANQGSEA. The CDR3 is 8 amino acids in total, end residues counted. The V and J genes are TRBV29-1 and TRBJ2-6; the table names TRBD2, a call not compared with the DNA. Source material: blood. This clonotype originated in a man aged 18 to 30 with Graves' hyperthyroidism. The CDR3 sequence: CSADLADT.